These 31 T cell receptor beta chains originate from one sample sequenced in a study of blood T cell repertoires in COVID-19. Only in-frame clones appear in the TCRdb table, and some are missing; sequencing was by immunoSEQ multiplex PCR. The sample carries some 150,000 clones, over 65% recorded once. Sequences were obtained from PBMCs or T cells enriched from blood (not recorded which). These receptors all stem from a woman in her 50s who had recovered from COVID-19.

J is TRBJ2-5 and V is TRBV3-1 (or the pseudogene TRBV3-2); 8 bases agree with TRBD1. With 5 bases clipped from V and 2 bases from J, the junction kept 7 bases outside the gene matches. The CDR3 extends over 15 amino acids. Germline loops: CDR1 LGHDT, CDR2 YNNKEL (reference sequence). The CDR3 sequence is CASSKTGGIQETQYF. Written as DNA, the CDR3 is TGTGCCAGCAGCAAAACAGGGGGAATTCAAGAGACCCAGTACTTC.

The V call is TRBV19, the J call TRBJ2-6; tentative D call: TRBD2 (5 bases). V was pared by 4 bases and J by 3 bases, with 7 bases between. Germline V gives CDR1 LNHDA, CDR2 SQIVND (reference sequence). This CDR3 is built from 14 residues. Written as DNA, the CDR3 is TGTGCCAGTAGTACTGAGGGTGGGGCCAACGTCCTGACTTTC. It translates to CASSTEGGANVLTF.

V and J are TRBV11-3 and TRBJ2-3, with D possibly TRBD2 on 6 matching bases. The CDR3 contains 14 residues. Trimming pared 1 base from V and 6 bases from J, leaving 11 bases between. Germline assignment: CDR1 SGHNT and CDR2 YENEEA. In DNA form, the CDR3 reads TGTGCCAGCAGCTTAGGACTCGGAGGGGATACGCAGTATTTT. Its protein is CASSLGLGGDTQYF.

This chain joins TRBV10-3 and TRBJ2-7; the match to TRBD2 covers 10 bases. Germline lookup yields CDR1 ENHRY and CDR2 SYGVKD. The CDR3 has 15 residues. The V segment lost 4 bases and the J segment 0 bases; nucleotides outside the gene matches: 3. CDR3 sequence: CAISGKRGGSYEQYF. CDR3 bases: TGTGCCATCAGTGGGAAGCGGGGGGGCTCCTACGAGCAGTACTTC.

This clone was seen only a few times. The chain carries TRBV28 and TRBJ2-5, with D perhaps matching TRBD1 (7 bases). Germline-derived CDR1 and CDR2 are MDHEN and SYDVKM. V shed 6 bases and J shed 5 bases, with 19 bases lying between them. The CDR3 has 15 residues. The CDR3: CASSRGGAGLETQYF. For the CDR3, the DNA is TGTGCCAGCAGCAGAGGGGGCGCGGGGTTGGAGACCCAGTACTTC.

V gene TRBV5-4 combines with J gene TRBJ2-5; the D is unclear. V lost 0 bases to trimming and J lost 3 bases, with 9 bases between them. Germline CDR1 is SGHNT and CDR2 is YYREEE (reference sequence). The length of the CDR3 is 14 residues. The CDR3 sequence: CASSLDNREETQYF. Written as DNA, the CDR3 is TGTGCCAGCAGCTTGGATAACAGAGAAGAGACCCAGTACTTC. The full variable domain, completed using reference TRBV5-4 and TRBJ2-5, is ETGVTQSPTHLIKTRGQQVTLRCSSQSGHNTVSWYQQALGQGPQFIFQYYREEENGRGNFPPRFSGLQFPNYSSELNVNALELDDSALYLCASSLDNREETQYFGPGTRLLVL.

The chain has TRBV4-1 and TRBJ1-5; 7 nucleotides agree with TRBD1. The V gene end was trimmed by 3 bases and the J gene end by 3 bases; junction bases not matched to a gene: 8. The germline V gene has CDR1 MGHRA and CDR2 YSYEKL. CDR3 length: 16 amino acids. CDR3 region: CASSQALTGVNQPQHF. The CDR3 DNA reads as TGCGCCAGCAGCCAGGCCCTCACAGGGGTCAATCAGCCCCAGCATTTT.

The rearrangement joins TRBV3-1 (or the pseudogene TRBV3-2) to TRBJ2-5; TRBD1 is a possible D gene (5 bases). Trimming shortened V by 0 bases and J by 7 bases, and 12 bases separated the two germline ends. The CDR3 runs to 14 residues. Per the germline V gene, CDR1 is LGHDT and CDR2 is YNNKEL (reference sequence). This chain's CDR3 is CASSQDIQGRTQYF. The CDR3 region has the DNA TGTGCCAGCAGCCAAGATATCCAGGGTAGGACCCAGTACTTC.

This clone was recorded a few times. J is TRBJ2-5 and V is TRBV28; the D gene is possibly TRBD1 (7 bases). There are 16 residues in the CDR3. Trimming left V 7 bases short and J 5 bases short, with 23 bases between. The germline CDR1 and CDR2 sequences are MDHEN and SYDVKM. The CDR3 nucleotides read TGTGCCAGCAACGACGCCCTAGCAGGGGGGCTGGAGACCCAGTACTTC. Translating gives CASNDALAGGLETQYF. The full variable domain, completed using reference TRBV28 and TRBJ2-5, is DVKVTQSSRYLVKRTGEKVFLECVQDMDHENMFWYRQDPGLGLRLIYFSYDVKMKEKGDIPEGYSVSREKKERFSLILESASTNQTSMYLCASNDALAGGLETQYFGPGTRLLVL.

J is TRBJ1-4 and V is TRBV28, with TRBD1 identical over 7 bases. The ends lost 5 bases at V and 7 bases at J; junction bases unmatched: 10. Germline values: CDR1 MDHEN, CDR2 SYDVKM. The CDR3 loop spans 15 amino acids. The CDR3 nucleotides are TGTGCCAGCAGTCCACCCGAGACAGGGTTTGAAAAACTGTTTTTT. It yields the protein CASSPPETGFEKLFF.

This clone was found once. This chain links TRBV10-1 with TRBJ2-1, with 15 bases fitting TRBD2. This CDR3 comprises 15 residues. J was trimmed by 16 bases and V by 4 bases; bases with no gene match: 11. Germline assignment: CDR1 WNHNN and CDR2 SYGVQD (reference sequence). CDR3 coding DNA: TGCGCCAGCAGTGGCGAGGGACTAGCGGGGGGCCTGCTTTTCTTC. Amino acids: CASSGEGLAGGLLFF.

This clone was detected only once. The rearrangement uses TRBV27 and TRBJ1-5, with 7 bases lining up with TRBD1. Trimming removed 5 bases from V and 4 bases from J; junction bases left unmatched: 5. Per germline, CDR1 MNHEY and CDR2 SMNVEV (reference sequence). The CDR3 contains 14 residues. The CDR3 bases are TGTGCCAGCAGTGAGGACAGGCGTAATCAGCCCCAGCATTTT. Protein sequence: CASSEDRRNQPQHF.

V gene TRBV28 combines with J gene TRBJ2-5, with D hard to call. With 5 bases removed from V and 4 bases from J, the gap between germline ends came to 14 bases. The CDR3 is 14 amino acids. The germline gives CDR1 MDHEN, CDR2 SYDVKM. The DNA of the CDR3 is TGTGCCAGCAGTATTCCAGGTTCCGGAGAGACCCAGTACTTC. This translates into CASSIPGSGETQYF.

The chain joins TRBV3-1 (or the pseudogene TRBV3-2) to TRBJ1-2; D is uncertain. V lost 7 bases, J lost 8 bases, and 20 bases lay in between. The germline CDR1 and CDR2 sequences are LGHDT and YNNKEL (reference sequence). The CDR3 is 14 residues long. CDR3 residues: CASTISSRLEGYTF. In DNA, the CDR3 is TGTGCCAGCACCATCAGTTCGAGACTGGAAGGCTACACCTTC.

This clone was counted a few times. J is TRBJ1-5 and V is TRBV20-1; no firm D call. The V end was cut by 0 bases, the J end by 11 bases, with 8 bases between. The CDR3 covers 11 residues. The germline gives CDR1 DFQATT, CDR2 SNEGSKA (reference sequence). CDR3: CSARERRAQHF. The CDR3 DNA reads TGCAGTGCTAGAGAACGGAGGGCCCAGCATTTT.

The chain uses TRBV19 and TRBJ2-3; 11 nucleotides line up with TRBD2. CDR1 LNHDA and CDR2 SQIVND come from the germline V gene (reference sequence). Losses at the gene ends were 5 bases for V and 2 bases for J; bases not matched to a gene: 9. This CDR3 is built from 17 residues. The CDR3 spells CASSLTSGGLYTDTQYF. CDR3 bases: TGTGCCAGTAGTTTAACTAGCGGGGGTCTTTACACAGATACGCAGTATTTT.

The V call is TRBV9, the J call TRBJ2-2; unclear D gene. Germline V gene sequence: CDR1 SGDLS, CDR2 YYNGEE. The ends were cut back, 0 bases at V and 5 bases at J, with 2 bases in the middle. CDR3 length: 12 amino acids. The CDR3 sequence is CASSVATGELFF. The CDR3 DNA sequence: TGTGCCAGCAGCGTAGCAACCGGGGAGCTGTTTTTT.

CDR3 loop: CASSYGQGTLHF. CDR3 nucleotide sequence: TGTGCCAGCAGTTATGGGCAGGGCACCCTCCACTTT. The rearrangement joins TRBV6-6 to TRBJ1-6, with D perhaps TRBD1 (5 bases). Trimming removed 3 bases from V and 14 bases from J, with 11 bases in between. Germline-derived CDR1 and CDR2 are MNHNY and SVGAGI (reference sequence). The CDR3 totals 12 residues.

This clone showed up just a few times. The chain couples TRBV19 to TRBJ1-5; a weak D match, TRBD1 (5 bases). Trimming left V 5 bases short and J 7 bases short, with 12 bases between. This CDR3 spans 13 amino acids. Germline values: CDR1 LNHDA, CDR2 SQIVND (reference sequence). The CDR3 coding sequence is TGTGCCAGTAGTTCCCAGGGTATCCAGCCCCAGCATTTT. It specifies CASSSQGIQPQHF.

This chain links TRBV6-1 with TRBJ1-4; D is ambiguous. V was cut by 3 bases and J by 5 bases, with 10 bases left in between. The CDR3 has 14 amino acids. CDR1 and CDR2 (germline): MNHNS, SASEGT. CDR3 sequence: CASSEARRNEKLFF. The CDR3 nucleotides read TGTGCCAGCAGTGAGGCGAGGAGGAATGAAAAACTGTTTTTT.

CDR3: CASSQPRQGRALHF. CDR3 DNA: TGCGCCAGCAGCCAGCCCCGACAGGGAAGGGCCCTCCACTTT. The J gene is TRBJ1-6, the V gene TRBV4-1, with 7 positions matching TRBD1. CDR3 length: 14 residues. Trimming at V came to 3 bases and at J to 14 bases, leaving 10 bases not matched to a gene. The germline CDR1 and CDR2 sequences are MGHRA and YSYEKL.

This CDR3 reads CATPDSANTGELFF. The DNA of the CDR3 is TGTGCCACTCCCGACAGCGCGAACACCGGGGAGCTGTTTTTT. The gene calls are TRBV19 and TRBJ2-2; a possible D gene is TRBD1 (5 bases). The V and J ends lost 10 bases and 0 bases respectively, with 12 bases between them. The CDR3 is 14 amino acids. From germline, CDR1 is LNHDA and CDR2 SQIVND (reference sequence).

V is TRBV11-3 and J is TRBJ1-1; tentatively, D is TRBD1 (5 bases). V gave up 0 bases and J gave up 9 bases, with 11 bases separating them. The CDR3 is 13 residues long. Germline V gives CDR1 SGHNT, CDR2 YENEEA. The CDR3 DNA is TGTGCCAGCAGCTTAGAAAACGGGGGGAAAGCTTTCTTT. Translated: CASSLENGGKAFF.

The chain employs TRBV7-2 and TRBJ2-1, with TRBD2 matching 11 bases. Germline CDR1 is SGHTA and CDR2 is FQGNSA. There are 16 residues in the CDR3. The trim removed 7 bases at V and 0 bases at J, leaving 5 bases unmatched. The CDR3 region has the DNA TGTGCCAGCAAGCTAGCGGGGGGTTCCTCCTACAATGAGCAGTTCTTC. As protein: CASKLAGGSSYNEQFF.

J is TRBJ1-3 and V is TRBV30, with D possibly matching TRBD1 (6 bases). CDR1 is GTSNPN, CDR2 SVGIG, per germline (reference sequence). V lost 4 bases and J lost 3, with 13 bases in between. The CDR3 spans 14 residues. Written as DNA, the CDR3 is TGTGCCTGGAATCACAGGGCTGATGGAAACACCATATATTTT. Amino acid sequence: CAWNHRADGNTIYF.

V and J are TRBV19 and TRBJ1-2, with 10 bases aligning to TRBD1. The germline V gene has CDR1 LNHDA and CDR2 SQIVND (reference sequence). The V and J ends lost 7 bases and 6 bases, in that order; junction bases with no gene match: 11. The length of the CDR3 is 15 residues. CDR3 sequence (DNA): TGTGCCAGTACTAGGGACAGGGGATCCTACGATGGCTACACCTTC. This sequence encodes CASTRDRGSYDGYTF.

The chain uses TRBV6-6 and TRBJ2-1; the match to TRBD2 covers 8 bases. The CDR3 sequence is 14 residues long. The V gene's germline CDR1 is MNHNY and CDR2 SVGAGI (reference sequence). Unmatched junction bases numbered 7, after V lost 5 bases and J lost 7 bases. CDR3 coding DNA: TGTGCCAGCAGTCACCTACGGGGGGGGAATGAGCAGTTCTTC. Translated: CASSHLRGGNEQFF.

This chain uses TRBV4-2 with TRBJ1-2, with D possibly TRBD1 on 5 matching bases. CDR3 length: 18 residues. CDR1 is LGHNA, CDR2 YNFKEQ, per germline. V lost 0 bases to trimming and J lost 6 bases, with 23 bases between them. The CDR3 sequence: CASSQDMVNGRPGDGYTF. CDR3 nucleotide sequence: TGTGCCAGCAGCCAAGATATGGTTAACGGACGGCCGGGGGATGGCTACACCTTC.

This chain links TRBV28 with TRBJ2-3, with 8 positions matching TRBD1. Germline lookup yields CDR1 MDHEN and CDR2 SYDVKM. The CDR3 covers 16 residues. V lost 6 bases, J lost 3 bases, and 11 bases stayed unmatched. CDR3 DNA: TGTGCCAGCAGAGTCTACAGGGGGAAGGGGACAGATACGCAGTATTTT. It is translated as CASRVYRGKGTDTQYF.

This rearrangement joins TRBV7-9 to TRBJ1-3; 8 bases align to TRBD1. This CDR3 comprises 18 residues. V lost 4 bases, J lost 0 bases, and 11 bases stayed unmatched. Germline V gene lookup returns CDR1 SEHNR and CDR2 FQNEAQ (reference sequence). The CDR3 here is CASSYGPGTGISGNTIYF. In DNA, the CDR3 is TGTGCCAGCAGCTACGGTCCCGGGACAGGAATCTCTGGAAACACCATATATTTT.

This chain uses TRBV11-2 with TRBJ1-4; D uncertain. CDR1 and CDR2 (germline): SGHAT, FQNNGV. Between the trimmed V and J ends, which lost 3 bases and 6 bases, there was a span of 17 bases. CDR3 size: 16 residues. The CDR3 loop is CASSLIGAAVYEKLFF. The CDR3 coding sequence is TGTGCCAGCAGCTTGATCGGCGCGGCAGTCTATGAAAAACTGTTTTTT.